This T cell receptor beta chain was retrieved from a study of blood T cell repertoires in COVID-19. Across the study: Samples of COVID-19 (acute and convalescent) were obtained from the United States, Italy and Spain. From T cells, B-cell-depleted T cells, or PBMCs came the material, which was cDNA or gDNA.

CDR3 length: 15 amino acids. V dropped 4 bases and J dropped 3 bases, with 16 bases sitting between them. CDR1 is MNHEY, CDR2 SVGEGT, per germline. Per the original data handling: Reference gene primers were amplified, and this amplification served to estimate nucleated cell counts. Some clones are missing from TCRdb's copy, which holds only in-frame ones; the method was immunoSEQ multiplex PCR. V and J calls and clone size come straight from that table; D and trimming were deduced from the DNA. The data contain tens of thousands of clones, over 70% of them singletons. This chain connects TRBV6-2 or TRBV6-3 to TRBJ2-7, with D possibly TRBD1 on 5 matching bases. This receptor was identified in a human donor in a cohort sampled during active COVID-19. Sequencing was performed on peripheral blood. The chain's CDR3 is CASSLQAYGHYEQYV. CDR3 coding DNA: TGTGCCAGCAGTTTACAGGCCTATGGACACTACGAGCAGTACGTC.